This TCR beta chain was documented in a study of cytomegalovirus exposure and HLA in healthy donors (dated by TCRdb to the late 2010s). For context, the study as a whole: A later analysis indicated that the 95 to 150 validation repertoires were generated on the platform also employed for the 670 or so repertoires of the first cohort. The study aimed to test whether cataloging public T cell receptors could reveal signatures of past pathogen exposure. Along with the roughly 670-subject first cohort, a separate validation cohort of over a hundred different subjects was used. The study combined high-throughput TCR immunosequencing, statistical association of individual TCRs with disease status, and machine learning to predict cytomegalovirus infection status. The study at large found these results: The authors suggested that the approach could potentially be extended to other disease states and immunological phenotypes. Subsequent analysis determined that TCRs grouped into clusters in the first cohort also showed a tendency toward co-occurrence across the roughly 110 validation repertoires, and 94% of cluster scores exceeded 0. All 120 or so repertoires were used to score co-occurrence in the validation cohort in a later analysis, because that analysis had no HLA typing for the cohort. While some public TCRs were present in many individuals, most TCR sequences turned up only very rarely across donors. In vitro tests confirmed that a few of the cytomegalovirus-associated TCR beta chains recognize cytomegalovirus antigens. Cytomegalovirus status was reported to be diagnosed by the classifier with high specificity and sensitivity in both the original and validation cohorts. The study listed approximately 160 TCR beta chains as associated with cytomegalovirus.

This clone was found a few times. Its antigen is still unknown. No qualities accompany the bases; no much larger clone lies one base away. The donors belonged to the validation cohort of around 110 subjects, which was separate from the roughly 700-subject first cohort. The receptor library was made with the immunoSEQ multiplex PCR assay. The paper's data handling went like this. A statistical classification framework was built for diagnosing cytomegalovirus status from the catalog of TCR beta chain sequences. TCRdb mirrors the immuneACCESS table, restricted to in-frame sequences. Some clones are absent from its copies; in checked studies, under half trace to an unresolved V gene, and the reason for the others is unknown. The D gene and trimming were derived from the DNA, and the V and J assignments and clone size from that table. For this sample the table gives 150,000 to 200,000 clones, of which 80% to 90% were detected only once. The ten largest make up 1.4% of the sample.

The clonotype was recovered from a woman aged 25-40 years in good health and CMV-seronegative. The sequencing input was PBMCs.

The CDR3 protein is CASQYEAEAEQFF. The nucleotide sequence is TGTGCCAGCCAGTACGAGGCTGAGGCTGAGCAGTTCTTC. The chain was built from TRBV2 and TRBJ2-1; the D segment cannot be called with confidence. The CDR3 goes from the cysteine to the phenylalanine over 13 residues. The only DNA kept is the CDR3, 39 bases in frame from the first base. Deletion took 8 bases off V and 9 bases off J, with a span of 17 bases between the germline ends. The germline V gene sets CDR1 to SNHLY and CDR2 to FYNNEI.